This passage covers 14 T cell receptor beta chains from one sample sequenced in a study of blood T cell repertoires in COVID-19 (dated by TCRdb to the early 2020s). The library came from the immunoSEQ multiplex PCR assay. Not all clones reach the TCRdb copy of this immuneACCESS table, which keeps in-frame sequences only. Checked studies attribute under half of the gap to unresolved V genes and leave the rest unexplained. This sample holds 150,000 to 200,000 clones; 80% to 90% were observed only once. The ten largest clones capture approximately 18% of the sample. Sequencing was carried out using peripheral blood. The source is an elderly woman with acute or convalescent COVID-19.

The CDR3 reads CASSFQRGGETQYF. DNA of the CDR3: TGCGCCAGCAGTTTCCAAAGGGGAGGGGAGACCCAGTACTTC. J is TRBJ2-5 and V is TRBV5-1; TRBD2 matches 7 bases. Per the germline V gene, CDR1 is SGHRS and CDR2 is YFSETQ. The CDR3 sequence is 14 residues long. V shed 5 bases and J 5 bases; nucleotides not matched to a gene: 9.

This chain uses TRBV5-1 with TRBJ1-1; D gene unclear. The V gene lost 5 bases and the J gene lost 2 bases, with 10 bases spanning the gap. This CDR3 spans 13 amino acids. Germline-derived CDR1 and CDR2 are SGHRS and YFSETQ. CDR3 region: CASRPTVNTEAFF. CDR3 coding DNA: TGCGCCAGCAGACCAACAGTAAACACTGAAGCTTTCTTT.

The DNA for the CDR3 is TGCGCCAGCAGCCAGCAGGTCCGGACAGGGGGCACCACTGAAGCTTTCTTT. This translates into CASSQQVRTGGTTEAFF. The chain uses TRBV4-1 and TRBJ1-1; 11 nucleotides agree with TRBD1. V lost 3 bases and J lost 4; bases outside the gene matches: 10. CDR1 is MGHRA, CDR2 YSYEKL, per germline. This CDR3 is built from 17 residues.

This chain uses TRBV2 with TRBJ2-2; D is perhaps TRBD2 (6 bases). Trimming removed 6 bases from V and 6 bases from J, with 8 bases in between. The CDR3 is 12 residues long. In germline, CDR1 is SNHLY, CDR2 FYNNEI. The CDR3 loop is CASREGPGELFF. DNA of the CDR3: TGTGCCAGCAGGGAGGGGCCCGGGGAGCTGTTTTTT. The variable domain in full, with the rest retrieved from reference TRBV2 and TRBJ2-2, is EPEVTQTPSHQVTQMGQEVILRCVPISNHLYFYWYRQILGQKVEFLVSFYNNEISEKSEIFDDQFSVERPDGSNFTLKIRSTKLEDSAMYFCASREGPGELFFGEGSRLTVL.

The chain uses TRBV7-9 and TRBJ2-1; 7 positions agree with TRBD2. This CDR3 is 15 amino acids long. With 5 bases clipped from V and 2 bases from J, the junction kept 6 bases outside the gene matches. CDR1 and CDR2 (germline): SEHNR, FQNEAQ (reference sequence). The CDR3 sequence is CASSPAGVPYNEQFF. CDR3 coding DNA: TGTGCCAGCAGCCCGGCGGGGGTTCCCTACAATGAGCAGTTCTTC. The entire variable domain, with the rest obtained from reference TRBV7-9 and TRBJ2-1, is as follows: DTGVSQNPRHKITKRGQNVTFRCDPISEHNRLYWYRQTLGQGPEFLTYFQNEAQLEKSRLLSDRFSAERPKGSFSTLEIQRTEQGDSAMYLCASSPAGVPYNEQFFGPGTRLTVL.

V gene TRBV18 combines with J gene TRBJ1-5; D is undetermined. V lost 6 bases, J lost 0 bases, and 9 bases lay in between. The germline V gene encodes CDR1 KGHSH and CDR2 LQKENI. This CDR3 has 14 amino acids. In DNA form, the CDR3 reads TGTGCCAGCTCCCGAGATTATAGCAATCAGCCCCAGCATTTT. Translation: CASSRDYSNQPQHF.

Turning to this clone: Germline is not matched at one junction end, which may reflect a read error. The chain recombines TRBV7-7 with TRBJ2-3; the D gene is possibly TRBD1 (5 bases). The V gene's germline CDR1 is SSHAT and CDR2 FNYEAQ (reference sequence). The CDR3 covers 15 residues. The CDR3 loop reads CASSLGQGSIDTQYF. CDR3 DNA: TGTGCTAGCAGCTTAGGTCAGGGTTCAATAGATACGCAGTATTTT. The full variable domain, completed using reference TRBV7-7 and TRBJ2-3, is GAGVSQSPRYKVTKRGQDVTLRCDPISSHATLYWYQQALGQGPEFLTYFNYEAQPDKSGLPSDRFSAERPEGSISTLTIQRTEQRDSAMYRCASSLGQGSIDTQYFGPGTRLTVL.

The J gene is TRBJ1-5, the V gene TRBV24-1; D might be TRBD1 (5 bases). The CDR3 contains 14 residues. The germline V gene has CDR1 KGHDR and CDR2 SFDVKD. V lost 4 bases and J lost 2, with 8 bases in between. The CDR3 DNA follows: TGTGCCACCAGTGAGGGGCTAGGCAATCAGCCCCAGCATTTT. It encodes CATSEGLGNQPQHF.

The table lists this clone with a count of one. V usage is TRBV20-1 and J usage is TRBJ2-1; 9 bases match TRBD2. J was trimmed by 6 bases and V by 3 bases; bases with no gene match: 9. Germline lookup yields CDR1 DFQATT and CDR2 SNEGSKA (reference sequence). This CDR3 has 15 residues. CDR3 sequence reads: CSASKWAGGPNEQFF. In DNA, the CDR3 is TGCAGTGCTAGTAAATGGGCGGGGGGGCCCAATGAGCAGTTCTTC.

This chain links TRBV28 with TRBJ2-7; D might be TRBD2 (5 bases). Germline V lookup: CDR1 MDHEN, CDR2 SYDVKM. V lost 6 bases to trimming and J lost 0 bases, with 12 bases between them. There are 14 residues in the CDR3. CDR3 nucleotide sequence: TGTGCCAGCAGACTCAGCGGAAACTCCTACGAGCAGTACTTC. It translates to CASRLSGNSYEQYF.

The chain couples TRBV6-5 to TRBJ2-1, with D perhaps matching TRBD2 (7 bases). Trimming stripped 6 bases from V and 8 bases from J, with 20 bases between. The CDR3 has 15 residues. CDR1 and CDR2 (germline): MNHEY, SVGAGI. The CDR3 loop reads CASSPDLGAGDEQFF. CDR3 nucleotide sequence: TGTGCCAGCAGCCCCGACTTGGGGGCGGGGGATGAGCAGTTCTTC.

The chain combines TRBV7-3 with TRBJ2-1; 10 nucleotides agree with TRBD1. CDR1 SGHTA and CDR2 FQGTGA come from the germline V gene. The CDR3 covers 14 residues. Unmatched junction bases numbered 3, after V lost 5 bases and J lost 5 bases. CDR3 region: CASSRQGADNEQFF. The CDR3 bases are TGTGCCAGCAGCCGACAGGGGGCTGACAATGAGCAGTTCTTC.

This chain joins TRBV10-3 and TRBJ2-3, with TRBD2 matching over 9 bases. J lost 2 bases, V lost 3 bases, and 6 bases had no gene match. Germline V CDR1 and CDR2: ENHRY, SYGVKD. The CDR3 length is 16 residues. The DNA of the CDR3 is TGTGCCATCAGTGATGGTAGCGGGGGTTTCACAGATACGCAGTATTTT. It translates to CAISDGSGGFTDTQYF.

The DNA of the CDR3 is TGTGCCAGCAGCTCACAGGCGTACACTGAAGCTTTCTTT. Residues: CASSSQAYTEAFF. The genes are TRBV7-2 and TRBJ1-1, with TRBD1 as a possible D gene (5 bases). The V end was cut by 4 bases, the J end by 3 bases, with 9 bases between. The CDR3 has 13 amino acids. Germline-derived CDR1 and CDR2 are SGHTA and FQGNSA.